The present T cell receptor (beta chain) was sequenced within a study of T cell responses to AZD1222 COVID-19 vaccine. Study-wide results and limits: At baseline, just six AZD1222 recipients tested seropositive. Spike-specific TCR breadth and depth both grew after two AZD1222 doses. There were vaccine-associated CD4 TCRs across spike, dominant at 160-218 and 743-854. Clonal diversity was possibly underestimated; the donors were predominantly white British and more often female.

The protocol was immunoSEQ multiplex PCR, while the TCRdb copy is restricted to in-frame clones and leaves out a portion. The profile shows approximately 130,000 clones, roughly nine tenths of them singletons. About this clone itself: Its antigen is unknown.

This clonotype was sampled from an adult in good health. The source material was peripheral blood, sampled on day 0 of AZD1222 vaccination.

Here the CDR3 reads CASSLSGGEQYF. The CDR3 DNA sequence: TGTGCCAGCAGCTTATCTGGGGGCGAGCAGTACTTC. The V call is TRBV7-9, the J call TRBJ2-7; D possibly uses TRBD1 or TRBD2 (5 bases each). The CDR3 sequence is 12 residues long. Trimming took 2 bases from V and 6 from J, leaving 8 bases between them. The germline V gene has CDR1 SEHNR and CDR2 FQNEAQ (reference sequence).